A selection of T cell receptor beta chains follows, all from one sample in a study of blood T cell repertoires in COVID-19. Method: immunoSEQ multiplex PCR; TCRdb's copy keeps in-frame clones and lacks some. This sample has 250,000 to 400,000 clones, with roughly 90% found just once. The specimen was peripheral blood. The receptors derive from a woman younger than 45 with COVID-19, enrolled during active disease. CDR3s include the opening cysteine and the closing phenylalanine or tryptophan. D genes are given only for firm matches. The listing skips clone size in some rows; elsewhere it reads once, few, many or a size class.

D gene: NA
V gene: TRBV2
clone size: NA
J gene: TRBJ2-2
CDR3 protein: CASAGTGELFF
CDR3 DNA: TGTGCCAGCGCCGGGACCGGGGAGCTGTTTTTT

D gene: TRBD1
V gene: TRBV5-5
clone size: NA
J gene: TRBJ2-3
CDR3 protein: CASSSLMDRGPYSTDTQYF
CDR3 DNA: TGTGCCAGCAGCTCGCTCATGGACAGGGGACCTTATAGCACAGATACGCAGTATTTT

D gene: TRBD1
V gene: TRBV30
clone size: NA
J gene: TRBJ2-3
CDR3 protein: CAWSNRGLGDSTDTQYF
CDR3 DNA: TGTGCCTGGAGTAACAGGGGGCTAGGGGACTCCACAGATACGCAGTATTTT

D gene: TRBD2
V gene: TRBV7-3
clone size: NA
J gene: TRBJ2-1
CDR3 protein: CASSWGTSGRASVHEQFF
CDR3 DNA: TGTGCCAGCAGCTGGGGGACTAGCGGGAGGGCCTCGGTTCATGAGCAGTTCTTC

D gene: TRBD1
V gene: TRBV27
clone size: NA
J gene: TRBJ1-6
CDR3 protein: CASMTGTGVRNSPLHF
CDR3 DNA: TGTGCCAGCATGACCGGGACAGGGGTTAGGAATTCACCCCTCCACTTT

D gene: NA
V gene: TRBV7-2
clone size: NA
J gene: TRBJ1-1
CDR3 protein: CASSLRRGNTEAFF
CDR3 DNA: TGTGCCAGCAGCTTAAGGCGGGGGAACACTGAAGCTTTCTTT

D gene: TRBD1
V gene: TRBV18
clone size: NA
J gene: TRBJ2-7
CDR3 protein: CASSARDRGYEQYF
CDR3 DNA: TGTGCCAGCTCAGCTAGGGACAGGGGATACGAGCAGTACTTC

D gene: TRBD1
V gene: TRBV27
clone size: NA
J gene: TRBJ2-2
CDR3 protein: CASSSRGTAGELFF
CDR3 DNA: TGTGCCAGCAGTTCCAGGGGGACGGCCGGGGAGCTGTTTTTT

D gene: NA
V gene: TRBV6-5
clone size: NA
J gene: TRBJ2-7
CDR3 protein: CASSYSSILARYEQYF
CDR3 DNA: TGTGCCAGCAGTTACTCGTCGATTTTAGCGAGGTACGAGCAGTACTTC

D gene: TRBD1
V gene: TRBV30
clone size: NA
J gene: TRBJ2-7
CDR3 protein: CAWGYSDRVYEQYF
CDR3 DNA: TGTGCCTGGGGGTACTCGGACAGGGTCTACGAGCAGTACTTC

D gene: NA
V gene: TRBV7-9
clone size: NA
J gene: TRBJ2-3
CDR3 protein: CASSLASTDFTDTQYF
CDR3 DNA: TGTGCCAGCAGCTTAGCATCGACCGACTTCACAGATACGCAGTATTTT

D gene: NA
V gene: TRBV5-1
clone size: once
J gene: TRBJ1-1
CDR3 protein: CASSPSSGYTEAFF
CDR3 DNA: TGCGCCAGCAGCCCGTCCTCGGGGTACACTGAAGCTTTCTTT

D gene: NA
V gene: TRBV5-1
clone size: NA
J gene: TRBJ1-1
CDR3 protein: CASSGPGTNTEAFF
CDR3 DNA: TGCGCCAGCAGCGGGCCGGGAACGAACACTGAAGCTTTCTTT

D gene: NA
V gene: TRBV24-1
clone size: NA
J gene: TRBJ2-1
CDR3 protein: CATSGTGYEQFF
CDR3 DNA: TGTGCCACCAGTGGAACAGGGTATGAGCAGTTCTTC

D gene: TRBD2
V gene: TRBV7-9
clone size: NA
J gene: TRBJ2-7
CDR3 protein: CASSAGLAGGLSSYEQYF
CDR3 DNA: TGTGCCAGCAGCGCCGGACTAGCGGGAGGCCTAAGCTCCTACGAGCAGTACTTC

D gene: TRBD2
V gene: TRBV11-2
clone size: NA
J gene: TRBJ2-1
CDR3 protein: CASSLPGLGGENEQFF
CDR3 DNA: TGTGCCAGCAGCTTACCGGGACTAGGGGGGGAGAATGAGCAGTTCTTC

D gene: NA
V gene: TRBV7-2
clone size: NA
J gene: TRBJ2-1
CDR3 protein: CASSLVASSYNEQFF
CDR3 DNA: TGTGCCAGCAGCTTAGTGGCTAGCAGCTACAATGAGCAGTTCTTC

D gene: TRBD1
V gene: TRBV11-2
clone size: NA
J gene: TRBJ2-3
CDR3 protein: CASSLDRAPTDTQYF
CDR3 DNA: TGTGCCAGCAGCCTGGACAGGGCTCCCACAGATACGCAGTATTTT

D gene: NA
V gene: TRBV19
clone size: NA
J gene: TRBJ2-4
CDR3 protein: CASSIMGAFDKNIQYF
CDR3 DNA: TGTGCCAGTAGTATTATGGGGGCTTTTGACAAAAACATTCAGTACTTC

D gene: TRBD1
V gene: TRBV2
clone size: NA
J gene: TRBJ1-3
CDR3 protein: CASSGTGYNSGNTIYF
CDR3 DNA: TGTGCCAGCAGTGGGACAGGCTACAACTCTGGAAACACCATATATTTT

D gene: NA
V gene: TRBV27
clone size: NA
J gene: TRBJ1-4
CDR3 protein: CASSPIPRATNEKLFF
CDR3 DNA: TGTGCCAGCAGTCCGATACCGCGTGCAACTAATGAAAAACTGTTTTTT

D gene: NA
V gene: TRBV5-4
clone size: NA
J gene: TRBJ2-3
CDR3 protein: CASSLTAQPTDTQYF
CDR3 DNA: TGTGCCAGCAGCTTGACAGCCCAACCCACAGATACGCAGTATTTT

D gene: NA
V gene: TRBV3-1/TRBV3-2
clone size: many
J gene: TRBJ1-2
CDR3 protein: CASSQDRYPIGYTF
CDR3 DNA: TGTGCCAGCAGCCAAGACAGGTATCCGATAGGCTACACCTTC

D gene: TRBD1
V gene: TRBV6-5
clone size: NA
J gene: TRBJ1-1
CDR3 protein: CASSRPGTGTEAFF
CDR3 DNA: TGTGCCAGCAGTCGTCCCGGGACAGGGACTGAAGCTTTCTTT

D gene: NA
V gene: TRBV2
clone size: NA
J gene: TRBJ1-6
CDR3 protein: CASSSAGSHNSPLHF
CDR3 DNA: TGTGCCAGCAGTTCGGCAGGGTCTCATAATTCACCCCTCCACTTT

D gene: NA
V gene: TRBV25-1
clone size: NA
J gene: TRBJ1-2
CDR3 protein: CASNNAVGYTF
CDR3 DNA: TGTGCCAGCAACAACGCCGTGGGCTACACCTTC

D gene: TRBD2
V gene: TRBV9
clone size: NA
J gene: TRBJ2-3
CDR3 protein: CASSVGSSGRRVDTQYF
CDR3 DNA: TGTGCCAGCAGCGTAGGCAGTAGCGGGAGAAGGGTAGATACGCAGTATTTT

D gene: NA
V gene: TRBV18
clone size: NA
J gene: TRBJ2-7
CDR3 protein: CASSPQGGEQYF
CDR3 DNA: TGTGCCAGCTCACCGCAGGGGGGCGAGCAGTACTTC

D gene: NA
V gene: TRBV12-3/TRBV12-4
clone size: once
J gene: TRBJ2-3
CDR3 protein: CASNGGTDTQYF
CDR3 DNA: TGTGCCAGTAACGGGGGCACAGATACGCAGTATTTT

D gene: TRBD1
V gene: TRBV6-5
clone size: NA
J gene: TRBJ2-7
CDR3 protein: CASSYSGTGGTEQYF
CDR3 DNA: TGTGCCAGCAGTTACTCCGGGACAGGGGGCACCGAGCAGTACTTC

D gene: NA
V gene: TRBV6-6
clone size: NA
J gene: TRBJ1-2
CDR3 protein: CASSYGGFEDYGYTF
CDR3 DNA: TGTGCCAGCAGTTACGGAGGGTTTGAGGACTATGGCTACACCTTC

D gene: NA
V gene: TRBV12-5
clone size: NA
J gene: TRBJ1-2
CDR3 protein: CASGLDDSLFFYGYTF
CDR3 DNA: TGTGCTAGTGGTTTAGATGACAGTCTCTTTTTCTATGGCTACACCTTC

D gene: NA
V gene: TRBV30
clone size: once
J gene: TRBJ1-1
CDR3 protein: CAWGGPPLQGAFF
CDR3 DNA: TGTGCCTGGGGAGGGCCCCCACTTCAGGGAGCTTTCTTT

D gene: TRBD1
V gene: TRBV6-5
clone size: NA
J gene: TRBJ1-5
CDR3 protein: CASSPDRGSNQPQHF
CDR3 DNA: TGTGCCAGCAGTCCGGACAGGGGCAGCAATCAGCCCCAGCATTTT

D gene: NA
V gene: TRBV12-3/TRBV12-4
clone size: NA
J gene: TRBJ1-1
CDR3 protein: CASSLIQNTEAFF
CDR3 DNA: TGTGCCAGCAGTTTGATACAGAACACTGAAGCTTTCTTT

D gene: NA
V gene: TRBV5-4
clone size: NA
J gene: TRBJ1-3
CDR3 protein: CASSLLGAGGNTIYF
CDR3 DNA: TGTGCCAGCAGCTTGTTGGGGGCAGGTGGAAACACCATATATTTT

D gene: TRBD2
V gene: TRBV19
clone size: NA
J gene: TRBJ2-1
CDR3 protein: CASSIASGSSYNEQFF
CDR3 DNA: TGTGCCAGTAGTATCGCTAGCGGGAGCTCCTACAATGAGCAGTTCTTC

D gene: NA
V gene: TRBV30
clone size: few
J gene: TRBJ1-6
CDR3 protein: CAWSQSSPGSPLHF
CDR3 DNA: TGTGCCTGGAGTCAGTCCTCTCCTGGTTCACCCCTCCACTTT

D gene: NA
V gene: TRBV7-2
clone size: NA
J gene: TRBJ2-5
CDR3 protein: CASSPPAQGETQYF
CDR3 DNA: TGTGCCAGCAGCCCTCCAGCCCAGGGGGAGACCCAGTACTTC

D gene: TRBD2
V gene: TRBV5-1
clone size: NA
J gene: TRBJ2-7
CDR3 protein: CASSLQFGGEISSYEQYF
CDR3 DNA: TGCGCCAGCAGCCTCCAATTTGGGGGGGAAATCAGCTCCTACGAGCAGTACTTC

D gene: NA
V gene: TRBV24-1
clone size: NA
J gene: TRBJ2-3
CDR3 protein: CATSVGSGADTQYF
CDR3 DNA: TGTGCCACCAGTGTAGGCAGTGGAGCAGATACGCAGTATTTT

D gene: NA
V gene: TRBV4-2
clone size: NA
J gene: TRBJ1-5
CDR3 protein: CASSQDPENQPQHF
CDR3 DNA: TGTGCCAGCAGCCAAGATCCGGAGAATCAGCCCCAGCATTTT

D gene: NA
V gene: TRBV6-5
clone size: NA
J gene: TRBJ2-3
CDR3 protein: CAAIEGGLTDTQYF
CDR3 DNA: TGTGCCGCAATAGAGGGTGGTCTCACAGATACGCAGTATTTT

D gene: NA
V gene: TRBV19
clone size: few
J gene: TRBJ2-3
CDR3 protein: CASSLSGTDTQYF
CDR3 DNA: TGTGCCAGTAGTTTGAGCGGGACAGATACGCAGTATTTT

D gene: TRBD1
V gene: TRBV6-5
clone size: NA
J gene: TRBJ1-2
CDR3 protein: CASSQDRVDYGYTF
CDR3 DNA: TGTGCCAGCAGCCAAGACAGGGTGGACTATGGCTACACCTTC

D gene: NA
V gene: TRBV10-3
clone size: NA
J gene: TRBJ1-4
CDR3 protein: CAISESRGNEKLFF
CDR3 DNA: TGTGCCATCAGTGAGTCACGGGGGAATGAAAAACTGTTTTTT

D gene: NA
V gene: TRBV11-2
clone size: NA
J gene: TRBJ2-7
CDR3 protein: CASRRDSSYEQYF
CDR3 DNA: TGTGCCAGCAGGAGGGACTCCTCCTACGAGCAGTACTTC

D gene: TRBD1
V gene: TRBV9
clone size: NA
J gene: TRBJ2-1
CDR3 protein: CASSFTSGTGNEQFF
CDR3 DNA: TGTGCCAGCAGCTTCACCTCCGGGACAGGCAATGAGCAGTTCTTC

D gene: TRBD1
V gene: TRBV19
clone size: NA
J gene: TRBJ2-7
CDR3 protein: CASSSTGGAGYEQYF
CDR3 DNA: TGTGCCAGTAGTTCCACAGGGGGCGCGGGCTACGAGCAGTACTTC

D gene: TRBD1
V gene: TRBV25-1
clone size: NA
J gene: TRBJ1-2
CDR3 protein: CASSLGQGAYGYTF
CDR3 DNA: TGTGCCAGCAGCCTGGGACAGGGGGCCTATGGCTACACCTTC

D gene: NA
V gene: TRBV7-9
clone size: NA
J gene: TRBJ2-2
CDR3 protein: CASSSSTGSWAGELFF
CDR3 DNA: TGTGCCAGCAGCTCAAGCACAGGGTCCTGGGCCGGGGAGCTGTTTTTT

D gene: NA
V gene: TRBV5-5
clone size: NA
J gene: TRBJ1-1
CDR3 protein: CASSLLIRQVNTEAFF
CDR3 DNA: TGTGCCAGCAGCTTGCTAATTAGACAGGTGAACACTGAAGCTTTCTTT

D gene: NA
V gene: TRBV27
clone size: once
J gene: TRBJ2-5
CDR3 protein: CASSLSRGYGRETQYF
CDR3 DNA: TGTGCCAGCAGTTTATCGAGGGGGTATGGGAGAGAGACCCAGTACTTC

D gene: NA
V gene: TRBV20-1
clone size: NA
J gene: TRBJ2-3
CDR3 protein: CSASELARTDTQYF
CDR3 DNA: TGCAGTGCTAGTGAGCTAGCGAGGACAGATACGCAGTATTTT